This T cell receptor beta chain was recorded in a study of cytomegalovirus exposure and HLA in healthy donors. Study-level findings and limits: V- and J-gene trimming in TCR beta was tied to a missense DCLRE1C variant by an analysis performed later. Across HLA loci, a later analysis found differing TCR association rates, with DRB1 most and HLA-C fewest. What was likely a sequencing artifact was a cluster of highly shared sequence variants. In a later analysis, parvovirus B19, influenza, CMV and Epstein-Barr virus appeared linked to several top co-occurrence clusters.

On this clone itself: Its antigen remains unknown.

The PCR made use of 60 Vbeta and 13 Jbeta primers. Clones were sequenced by immunoSEQ multiplex PCR, and TCRdb holds only the in-frame ones, with some missing. The table has fewer than 150,000 clones, around 69% seen once. With 2 bases removed from V and 7 bases from J, the gap between germline ends came to 22 bases. Germline CDR1 is SGDLS and CDR2 is YYNGEE. This CDR3 has 17 amino acids. The TCR was taken from a man between 45 and 60 years old in good health and CMV-seropositive. V gene TRBV9 combines with J gene TRBJ2-1; maybe TRBD2 (5 bases). Sample: PBMCs. The CDR3 region is CASSVPSMGASGNEQFF. CDR3 DNA: TGTGCCAGCAGCGTGCCGAGTATGGGAGCGTCGGGAAATGAGCAGTTCTTC.